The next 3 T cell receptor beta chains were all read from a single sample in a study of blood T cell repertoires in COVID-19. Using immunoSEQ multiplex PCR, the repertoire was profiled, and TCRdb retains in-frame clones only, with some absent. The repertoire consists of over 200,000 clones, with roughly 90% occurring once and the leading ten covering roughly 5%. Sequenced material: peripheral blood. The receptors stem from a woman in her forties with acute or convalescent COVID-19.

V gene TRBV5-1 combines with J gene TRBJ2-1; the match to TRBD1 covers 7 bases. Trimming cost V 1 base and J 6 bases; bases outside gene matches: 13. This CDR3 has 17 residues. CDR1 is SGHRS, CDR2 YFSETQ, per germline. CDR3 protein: CASSLRLRQGYTNEQFF. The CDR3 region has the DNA TGCGCCAGCAGCTTGCGCCTGCGACAGGGTTACACCAATGAGCAGTTCTTC.

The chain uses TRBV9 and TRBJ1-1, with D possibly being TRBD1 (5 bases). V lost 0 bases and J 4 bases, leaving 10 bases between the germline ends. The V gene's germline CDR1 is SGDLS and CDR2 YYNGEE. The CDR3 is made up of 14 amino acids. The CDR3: CASSVALGGTEAFF. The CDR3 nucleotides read TGTGCCAGCAGCGTAGCCTTGGGGGGCACTGAAGCTTTCTTT.

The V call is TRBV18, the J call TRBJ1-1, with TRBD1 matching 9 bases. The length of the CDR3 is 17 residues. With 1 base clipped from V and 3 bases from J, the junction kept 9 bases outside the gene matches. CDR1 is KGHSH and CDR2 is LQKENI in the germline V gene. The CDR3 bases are TGTGCCAGCTCACCACGGAGGACAGGGGCCCTCTACACTGAAGCTTTCTTT. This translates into CASSPRRTGALYTEAFF.